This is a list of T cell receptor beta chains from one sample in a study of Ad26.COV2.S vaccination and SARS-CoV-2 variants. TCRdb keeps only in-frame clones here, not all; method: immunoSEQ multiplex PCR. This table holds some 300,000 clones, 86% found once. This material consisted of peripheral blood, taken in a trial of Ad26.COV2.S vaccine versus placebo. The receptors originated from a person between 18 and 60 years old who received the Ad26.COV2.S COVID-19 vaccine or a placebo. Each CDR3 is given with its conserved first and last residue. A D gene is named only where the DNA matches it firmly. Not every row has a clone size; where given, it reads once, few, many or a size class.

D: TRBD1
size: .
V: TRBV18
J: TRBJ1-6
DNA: TGTGCCAGCTCATTTGACAGGGGAGCCTATAATTCACCCCTCCACTTT
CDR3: CASSFDRGAYNSPLHF

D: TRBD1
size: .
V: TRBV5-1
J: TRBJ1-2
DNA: TGCGCCAGCAGCCGGGACAGGGACGTTGGCTACACCTTC
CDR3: CASSRDRDVGYTF

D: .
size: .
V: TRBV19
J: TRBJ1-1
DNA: TGTGCCAGTAGTATGTCCGTGAACACTGAAGCTTTCTTT
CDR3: CASSMSVNTEAFF

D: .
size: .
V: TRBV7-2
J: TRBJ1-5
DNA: TGTGCCAGCAGCTTGGGATCAGGGCGGCGGGATCAGCCCCAGCATTTT
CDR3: CASSLGSGRRDQPQHF

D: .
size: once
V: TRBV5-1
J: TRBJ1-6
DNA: TGCGCCAGCAGCTCCGACAGGAGCAATAATTCACCCCTCCACTTT
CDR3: CASSSDRSNNSPLHF

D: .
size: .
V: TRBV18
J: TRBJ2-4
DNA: TGTGCCAGCTCCGGGTTAGCCAAAAACATTCAGTACTTC
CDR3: CASSGLAKNIQYF

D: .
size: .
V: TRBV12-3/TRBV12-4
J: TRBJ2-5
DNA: TGTGCCAGCAGTTGGGGGGAGACCCAGTACTTC
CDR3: CASSWGETQYF

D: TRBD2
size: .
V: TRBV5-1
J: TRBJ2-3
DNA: TGCGCCAGCAGCTTGGGGGCGTTAGCGGGGCCCCGGGGCACAGATACGCAGTATTTT
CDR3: CASSLGALAGPRGTDTQYF

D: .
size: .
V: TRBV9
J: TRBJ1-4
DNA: TGTGCCAGCAGCGTATACGGGGCCAATGAAAAACTGTTTTTT
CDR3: CASSVYGANEKLFF

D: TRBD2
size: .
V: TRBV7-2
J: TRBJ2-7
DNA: TGTGCCAGCAGCTCCCCTCCGGGACTAGCGTCTTACCAGTACTTC
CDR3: CASSSPPGLASYQYF

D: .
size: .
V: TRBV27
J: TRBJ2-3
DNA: TGTGCCAGCACCCAACCGGGGGATACGCAGTATTTT
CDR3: CASTQPGDTQYF

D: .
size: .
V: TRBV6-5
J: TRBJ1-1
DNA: TGTGCCAGCAGTTACTCCGCGATAGGGAGTAATTCCGAAGCTTTCTTT
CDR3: CASSYSAIGSNSEAFF

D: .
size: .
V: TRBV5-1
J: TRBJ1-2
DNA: TGCGCCAGCAGCTTGGACAGGATAAACTATGGCTACACCTTC
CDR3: CASSLDRINYGYTF

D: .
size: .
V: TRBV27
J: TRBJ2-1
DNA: TGTGCCAGCTCTAATAACAGGGTCGAGCAGTTCTTC
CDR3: CASSNNRVEQFF

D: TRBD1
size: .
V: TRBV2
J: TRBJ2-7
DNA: TGTGCCAGCAGTGAAGAGGACAGGGGATCCTACGAGCAGTACTTC
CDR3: CASSEEDRGSYEQYF

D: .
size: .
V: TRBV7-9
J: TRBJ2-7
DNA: TGTGCCAGCAGCTTGAGGGGGGAAGAAAACGAGCAGTACTTC
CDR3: CASSLRGEENEQYF

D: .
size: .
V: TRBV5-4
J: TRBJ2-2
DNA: TGTGCCAGCAGCTTGGCCGGTGGGACCCTGGGGGCCGGGGAGCTGTTTTTT
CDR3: CASSLAGGTLGAGELFF

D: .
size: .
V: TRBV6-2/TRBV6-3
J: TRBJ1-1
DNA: TGTGCCAGCAGTTACGGTCACAGAGTTGAAGCTTTCTTT
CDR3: CASSYGHRVEAFF

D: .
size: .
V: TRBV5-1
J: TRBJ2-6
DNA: TGCGCCAGCAGCTTTAGCCGCGGCTCTGGGGCCAACGTCCTGACTTTC
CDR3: CASSFSRGSGANVLTF

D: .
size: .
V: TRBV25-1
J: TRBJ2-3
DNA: TGTGCCAGCAGTAGTACAGATACGCAGTATTTT
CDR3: CASSSTDTQYF

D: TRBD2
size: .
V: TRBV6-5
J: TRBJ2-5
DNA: TGTGCCAGCAGGAGGGTAGCGGGGGTTACACAGACCCAGTACTTC
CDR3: CASRRVAGVTQTQYF

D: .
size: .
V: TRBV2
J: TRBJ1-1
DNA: TGTGCCAGCAGTGAAGCGGTGGGGAACAGTGAAGCTTTCTTT
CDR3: CASSEAVGNSEAFF

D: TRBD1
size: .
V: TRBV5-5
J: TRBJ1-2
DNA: TGTGCCAGCAGCCCCCAACCAGGACAGGCGAACTATGGCTACACCTTC
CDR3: CASSPQPGQANYGYTF

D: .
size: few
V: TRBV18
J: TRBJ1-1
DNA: TGTGCCAGCTCACTTCGGCTGAACACTGAAGCTTTCTTT
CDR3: CASSLRLNTEAFF

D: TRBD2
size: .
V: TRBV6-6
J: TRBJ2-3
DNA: TGTGCCAGCAGTTACTCAGCGGGGATGGCAGATACGCAGTATTTT
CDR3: CASSYSAGMADTQYF

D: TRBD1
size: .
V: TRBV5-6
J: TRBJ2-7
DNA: TGTGCCAGCAGCCGGACAGGGGGCGCCTACGAGCAGTACTTC
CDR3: CASSRTGGAYEQYF

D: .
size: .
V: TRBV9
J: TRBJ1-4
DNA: TGTGCCAGCAGCGCCAGGGATGGTAGCGAAAAACTGTTTTTT
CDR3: CASSARDGSEKLFF

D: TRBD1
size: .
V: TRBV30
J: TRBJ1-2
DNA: TGTGCCTGGGGACGAGACAGGGCTAGAGGCTACACCTTC
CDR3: CAWGRDRARGYTF

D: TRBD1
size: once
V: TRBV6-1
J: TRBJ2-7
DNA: TGTGCCAGCAGTAAACGGGACAGGGGGGACTACGAGCAGTACTTC
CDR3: CASSKRDRGDYEQYF

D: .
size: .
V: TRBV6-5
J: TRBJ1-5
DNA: TGTGCCAGCTCAAAGGGCAATCAGCCCCAGCATTTT
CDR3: CASSKGNQPQHF

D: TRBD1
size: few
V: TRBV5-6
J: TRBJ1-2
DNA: TGTGCCAGCAGCCCGAGACAGGGAACGGTCACTAACTATGGCTACACCTTC
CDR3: CASSPRQGTVTNYGYTF

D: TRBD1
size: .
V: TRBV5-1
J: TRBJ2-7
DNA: TGCGCCAGCAGTGCGACAGGGGATCACGTCTACGAGCAGTACTTC
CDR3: CASSATGDHVYEQYF

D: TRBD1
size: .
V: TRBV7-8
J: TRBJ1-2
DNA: TGTGCCAGCAGCCCGGCCGGGACAGGGCGGTATGGCTACACCTTC
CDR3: CASSPAGTGRYGYTF

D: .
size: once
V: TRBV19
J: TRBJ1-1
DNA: TGTGCCAGTAGTATGGAGGGGGGATGGACTGAAGCTTTCTTT
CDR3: CASSMEGGWTEAFF

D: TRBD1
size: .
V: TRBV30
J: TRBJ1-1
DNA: TGTGCCTGGAGTTTCCATCGCGGACAGGGACGCGGCACTGAAGCTTTCTTT
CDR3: CAWSFHRGQGRGTEAFF

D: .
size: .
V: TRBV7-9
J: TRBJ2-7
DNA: TGTGCCAGCAGCTTAGTAGCCCCCGGGACATTAACAACCGAGCAGTACTTC
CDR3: CASSLVAPGTLTTEQYF

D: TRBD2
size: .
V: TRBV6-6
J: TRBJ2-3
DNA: TGTGCCAGCAGACCCGGACTAGCGGGGGGCACAGATACGCAGTATTTT
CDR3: CASRPGLAGGTDTQYF

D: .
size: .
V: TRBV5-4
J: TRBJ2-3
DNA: TGTGCCAGCAGCTTGAGGTATACCACAGATACGCAGTATTTT
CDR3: CASSLRYTTDTQYF

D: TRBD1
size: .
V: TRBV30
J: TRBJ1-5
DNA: TGTGCCTGGCGGGACAGCCTCAATCAGCCCCAGCATTTT
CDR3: CAWRDSLNQPQHF

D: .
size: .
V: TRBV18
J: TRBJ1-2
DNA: TGTGCCAGCTCACCACCGCCAGCTCTCGGCTACACCTTC
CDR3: CASSPPPALGYTF

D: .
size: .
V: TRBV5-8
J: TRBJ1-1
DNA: TGTGCCAGCAGCTTGGCGGGCGTTGGCATGAACACTGAAGCTTTCTTT
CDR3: CASSLAGVGMNTEAFF

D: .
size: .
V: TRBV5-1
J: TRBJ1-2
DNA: TGCGCCAGCAGCTTGGACGGGAACTATGGCTACACCTTC
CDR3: CASSLDGNYGYTF

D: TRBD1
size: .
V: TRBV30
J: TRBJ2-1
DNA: TGTGCCTGGGCTGGACAGGGGAACAATGAGCAGTTCTTC
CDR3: CAWAGQGNNEQFF

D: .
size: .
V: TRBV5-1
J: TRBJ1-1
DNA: TGCGCCAGCAGCTTGGTAACCTCAGGGGACACTGAAGCTTTCTTT
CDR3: CASSLVTSGDTEAFF

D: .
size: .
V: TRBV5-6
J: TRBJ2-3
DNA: TGTGCCAGCAGCGCACTAGCTCTAACGCAGTATTTT
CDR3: CASSALALTQYF

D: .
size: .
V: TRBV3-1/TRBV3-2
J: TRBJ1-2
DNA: TGTGCCAGCAGCCCCGGTCAGGCGAACTATGGCTACACCTTC
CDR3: CASSPGQANYGYTF

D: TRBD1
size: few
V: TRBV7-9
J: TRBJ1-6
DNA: TGTGCCAGCAGCTCGGGACAGCCTAATTCACCCCTCCACTTT
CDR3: CASSSGQPNSPLHF

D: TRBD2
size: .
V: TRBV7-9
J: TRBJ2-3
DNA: TGTGCCAGCAGCCGAAGCTGGCGGGAGGGGACAGATACGCAGTATTTT
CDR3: CASSRSWREGTDTQYF

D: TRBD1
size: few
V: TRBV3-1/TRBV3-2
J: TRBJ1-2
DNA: TGTGCCAGCAGCCAACGCCGGACAGGGGAGACTAACTATGGCTACACCTTC
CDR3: CASSQRRTGETNYGYTF